This is a list of T cell receptor beta chains from one sample in a study of blood T cell repertoires in COVID-19. The protocol was immunoSEQ multiplex PCR, while the TCRdb copy is restricted to in-frame clones and leaves out a portion. The sample consists of 250,000 to 300,000 clones, approximately 90% of them appearing once. Specimen: PBMCs or T cells enriched from blood (not recorded which). The source of these receptors is a woman between 40 and 55 years old with acute COVID-19. The CDR3 runs from the conserved cysteine through the conserved F or W. Each record gives: D gene, J gene, clone size, V gene, CDR3 protein, CDR3 DNA. The D gene is left open where the match is weak. Clone size is given for some rows only: seen once, a few or many times, or a class if the clone is expanded.

D gene: .; J gene: TRBJ2-5; clone size: once; V gene: TRBV10-3; CDR3 protein: CAISETRLGARGETQYF; CDR3 DNA: TGTGCCATCAGTGAAACTCGACTTGGAGCCCGAGGGGAGACCCAGTACTTC
D gene: .; J gene: TRBJ1-2; clone size: .; V gene: TRBV5-1; CDR3 protein: CASSLAPGWGGYTF; CDR3 DNA: TGCGCCAGCAGCTTGGCCCCAGGGTGGGGTGGCTACACCTTC
D gene: .; J gene: TRBJ2-7; clone size: .; V gene: TRBV4-1; CDR3 protein: CASSPLGAAEQYF; CDR3 DNA: TGCGCCAGCAGCCCCCTAGGAGCTGCCGAGCAGTACTTC
D gene: .; J gene: TRBJ1-5; clone size: .; V gene: TRBV19; CDR3 protein: CASSIWEGGNQPQHF; CDR3 DNA: TGTGCCAGTAGTATCTGGGAGGGCGGCAATCAGCCCCAGCATTTT
D gene: .; J gene: TRBJ1-6; clone size: .; V gene: TRBV24-1; CDR3 protein: CATAQSPLHF; CDR3 DNA: TGTGCCACCGCTCAGTCACCCCTCCACTTT
D gene: .; J gene: TRBJ1-5; clone size: .; V gene: TRBV15; CDR3 protein: CATSRDPGEPQHF; CDR3 DNA: TGTGCCACCAGCAGAGATCCGGGGGAGCCCCAGCATTTT
D gene: .; J gene: TRBJ2-7; clone size: few; V gene: TRBV18; CDR3 protein: CASSPPEVPYEQYF; CDR3 DNA: TGTGCCAGCTCACCACCAGAGGTACCCTACGAGCAGTACTTC
D gene: .; J gene: TRBJ2-2; clone size: once; V gene: TRBV15; CDR3 protein: CATSSIPGLRIESTGELFF; CDR3 DNA: TGTGCCACCAGCAGCATACCCGGACTCCGTATTGAGAGCACCGGGGAGCTGTTTTTT
D gene: .; J gene: TRBJ1-5; clone size: .; V gene: TRBV19; CDR3 protein: CASSMGDIRNQPQHF; CDR3 DNA: TGTGCCAGTAGTATGGGAGACATAAGAAATCAGCCCCAGCATTTT
D gene: .; J gene: TRBJ1-1; clone size: .; V gene: TRBV12-3/TRBV12-4; CDR3 protein: CASSLGRNTEAFF; CDR3 DNA: TGTGCCAGCAGTTTAGGCAGGAACACTGAAGCTTTCTTT
D gene: .; J gene: TRBJ1-1; clone size: .; V gene: TRBV29-1; CDR3 protein: CSVKDSEAFF; CDR3 DNA: TGCAGCGTGAAGGACAGTGAAGCTTTCTTT
D gene: TRBD1; J gene: TRBJ1-2; clone size: .; V gene: TRBV5-4; CDR3 protein: CASSFAEGAGYGYTF; CDR3 DNA: TGTGCCAGCAGCTTCGCTGAGGGGGCTGGCTATGGCTACACCTTC
D gene: .; J gene: TRBJ1-1; clone size: .; V gene: TRBV20-1; CDR3 protein: CSARDTGEAFF; CDR3 DNA: TGCAGTGCTAGAGACACAGGTGAAGCTTTCTTT
D gene: TRBD1; J gene: TRBJ2-2; clone size: .; V gene: TRBV27; CDR3 protein: CASSLRQGNTGELFF; CDR3 DNA: TGTGCCAGCAGCTTGCGACAGGGGAACACCGGGGAGCTGTTTTTT
D gene: .; J gene: TRBJ2-5; clone size: .; V gene: TRBV7-2; CDR3 protein: CASSLGQVPETQYF; CDR3 DNA: TGTGCCAGCAGCTTAGGGCAGGTCCCAGAGACCCAGTACTTC
D gene: .; J gene: TRBJ2-3; clone size: once; V gene: TRBV30; CDR3 protein: CAWSSGILDTQYF; CDR3 DNA: TGTGCCTGGAGTTCAGGGATTCTTGATACGCAGTATTTT
D gene: TRBD1; J gene: TRBJ1-2; clone size: .; V gene: TRBV5-6; CDR3 protein: CASSPGQGAYGYTF; CDR3 DNA: TGTGCCAGCAGCCCCGGACAGGGCGCCTATGGCTACACCTTC
D gene: .; J gene: TRBJ1-5; clone size: .; V gene: TRBV16; CDR3 protein: CASSQPGGAARQPQHF; CDR3 DNA: TGTGCCAGCAGCCAACCTGGGGGGGCCGCTCGTCAGCCCCAGCATTTT
D gene: .; J gene: TRBJ1-3; clone size: .; V gene: TRBV5-1; CDR3 protein: CASSSSGAGNTIYF; CDR3 DNA: TGCGCCAGCAGCTCTTCAGGGGCTGGAAACACCATATATTTT
D gene: TRBD2; J gene: TRBJ2-5; clone size: .; V gene: TRBV5-4; CDR3 protein: CASSLAKLAGGRETQYF; CDR3 DNA: TGTGCCAGCAGCTTGGCCAAACTAGCGGGGGGCCGAGAGACCCAGTACTTC
D gene: TRBD2; J gene: TRBJ2-3; clone size: once; V gene: TRBV3-1/TRBV3-2; CDR3 protein: CASSPSLAGRRDTQYF; CDR3 DNA: TGTGCCAGCAGCCCATCGCTAGCGGGACGTCGAGATACGCAGTATTTT
D gene: .; J gene: TRBJ2-7; clone size: .; V gene: TRBV11-1; CDR3 protein: CASSLVTGNQPYEQYF; CDR3 DNA: TGTGCCAGCAGCTTAGTTACCGGGAACCAACCCTACGAGCAGTACTTC
D gene: TRBD1; J gene: TRBJ2-1; clone size: .; V gene: TRBV30; CDR3 protein: CASHPGGQGSDEQFF; CDR3 DNA: TGTGCCTCTCATCCTGGGGGACAGGGTTCGGATGAGCAGTTCTTC
D gene: .; J gene: TRBJ1-1; clone size: .; V gene: TRBV5-1; CDR3 protein: CASSIRGAAEAFF; CDR3 DNA: TGCGCCAGCAGCATACGCGGTGCTGCTGAAGCTTTCTTT
D gene: .; J gene: TRBJ2-4; clone size: .; V gene: TRBV7-9; CDR3 protein: CASSLSSEGKNIQYF; CDR3 DNA: TGTGCCAGCAGCTTATCGTCAGAGGGCAAAAACATTCAGTACTTC
D gene: TRBD2; J gene: TRBJ2-7; clone size: .; V gene: TRBV11-2; CDR3 protein: CASSLTRGSSYEQYF; CDR3 DNA: TGTGCCAGCAGCTTGACGCGGGGGAGCTCCTACGAGCAGTACTTC
D gene: TRBD1; J gene: TRBJ2-3; clone size: .; V gene: TRBV24-1; CDR3 protein: CATSDLRDRGDTQYF; CDR3 DNA: TGTGCCACCAGTGATTTGCGGGACAGGGGCGATACGCAGTATTTT
D gene: TRBD2; J gene: TRBJ2-2; clone size: .; V gene: TRBV2; CDR3 protein: CASKGTSGFYGELFF; CDR3 DNA: TGTGCCAGCAAGGGGACTAGCGGGTTCTACGGGGAGCTGTTTTTT
D gene: .; J gene: TRBJ2-5; clone size: .; V gene: TRBV7-8; CDR3 protein: CASSLRTELLETQYF; CDR3 DNA: TGTGCCAGCAGCTTAAGAACAGAGCTTCTTGAGACCCAGTACTTC
D gene: .; J gene: TRBJ1-5; clone size: .; V gene: TRBV10-3; CDR3 protein: CAIRGDLNQPQHF; CDR3 DNA: TGTGCCATCAGAGGAGATTTAAATCAGCCCCAGCATTTT
D gene: .; J gene: TRBJ2-6; clone size: .; V gene: TRBV19; CDR3 protein: CASSYTGRGANVLTF; CDR3 DNA: TGTGCCAGTAGTTACACAGGGAGAGGGGCCAACGTCCTGACTTTC
D gene: .; J gene: TRBJ1-2; clone size: .; V gene: TRBV4-2; CDR3 protein: CASSREDRQNYGYTF; CDR3 DNA: TGTGCCAGCAGCCGAGAAGATAGACAGAACTATGGCTACACCTTC
D gene: .; J gene: TRBJ2-3; clone size: .; V gene: TRBV29-1; CDR3 protein: CSVAGEWADLNTQYF; CDR3 DNA: TGCAGCGTTGCCGGTGAATGGGCCGACCTTAATACGCAGTATTTT
D gene: TRBD1; J gene: TRBJ2-2; clone size: .; V gene: TRBV7-9; CDR3 protein: CASSPGTGGHLTGELFF; CDR3 DNA: TGTGCCAGCAGCCCGGGGACAGGGGGCCATCTCACCGGGGAGCTGTTTTTT
D gene: TRBD2; J gene: TRBJ2-1; clone size: .; V gene: TRBV7-2; CDR3 protein: CASSPRMAGGPLPDEQFF; CDR3 DNA: TGTGCCAGCAGCCCTAGAATGGCGGGGGGGCCATTACCCGATGAGCAGTTCTTC
D gene: .; J gene: TRBJ1-1; clone size: .; V gene: TRBV5-1; CDR3 protein: CASSRVAQNTEAFF; CDR3 DNA: TGCGCCAGCTCCCGGGTCGCCCAGAACACTGAAGCTTTCTTT
D gene: .; J gene: TRBJ2-7; clone size: .; V gene: TRBV7-2; CDR3 protein: CASSLGEGGTYEQYF; CDR3 DNA: TGTGCCAGCAGCTTAGGGGAAGGGGGAACCTACGAGCAGTACTTC
D gene: TRBD1; J gene: TRBJ1-1; clone size: .; V gene: TRBV6-5; CDR3 protein: CASSKLTGGNTEAFF; CDR3 DNA: TGTGCCAGCAGCAAATTGACAGGGGGGAACACTGAAGCTTTCTTT
D gene: TRBD1; J gene: TRBJ2-5; clone size: few; V gene: TRBV4-3; CDR3 protein: CASSQDLTGGKTQYF; CDR3 DNA: TGCGCCAGCAGCCAAGATTTAACAGGGGGAAAGACCCAGTACTTC
D gene: TRBD1; J gene: TRBJ2-6; clone size: .; V gene: TRBV6-2/TRBV6-3; CDR3 protein: CASSLQQGSGANVLTF; CDR3 DNA: TGTGCCAGCAGTCTACAACAGGGGTCCGGGGCCAACGTCCTGACTTTC
D gene: TRBD1; J gene: TRBJ1-2; clone size: .; V gene: TRBV15; CDR3 protein: CATSIGGTGYGYTF; CDR3 DNA: TGTGCCACCAGCATAGGTGGGACAGGGTATGGCTACACCTTC
D gene: .; J gene: TRBJ2-3; clone size: .; V gene: TRBV5-4; CDR3 protein: CASSLIRGNTQYF; CDR3 DNA: TGTGCCAGCAGCTTGATCAGAGGGAATACGCAGTATTTT
D gene: .; J gene: TRBJ1-1; clone size: .; V gene: TRBV7-3; CDR3 protein: CASSWTPNTEAFF; CDR3 DNA: TGTGCCAGCAGCTGGACACCGAACACTGAAGCTTTCTTT
D gene: .; J gene: TRBJ1-4; clone size: .; V gene: TRBV7-9; CDR3 protein: CASSRTQMGATNEKLFF; CDR3 DNA: TGTGCCAGCAGCCGCACCCAAATGGGAGCAACTAATGAAAAACTGTTTTTT
D gene: .; J gene: TRBJ1-6; clone size: .; V gene: TRBV7-9; CDR3 protein: CASRQEGRSPLHF; CDR3 DNA: TGTGCCAGCCGACAGGAAGGGCGTTCACCCCTCCACTTT
D gene: TRBD1; J gene: TRBJ1-2; clone size: .; V gene: TRBV28; CDR3 protein: CASSLWDRESYGYTF; CDR3 DNA: TGTGCCAGCAGTTTGTGGGACAGGGAAAGCTATGGCTACACCTTC
D gene: .; J gene: TRBJ1-1; clone size: .; V gene: TRBV28; CDR3 protein: CASSLGLNTEAFF; CDR3 DNA: TGTGCCAGCAGTTTGGGGCTTAACACTGAAGCTTTCTTT
D gene: .; J gene: TRBJ2-2; clone size: .; V gene: TRBV7-9; CDR3 protein: CASSKEAGELFF; CDR3 DNA: TGTGCCAGCAGCAAGGAGGCCGGGGAGCTGTTTTTT
D gene: .; J gene: TRBJ2-5; clone size: .; V gene: TRBV7-9; CDR3 protein: CASSLNKETQYF; CDR3 DNA: TGTGCCAGCAGCTTAAACAAAGAGACCCAGTACTTC
D gene: TRBD2; J gene: TRBJ2-7; clone size: .; V gene: TRBV29-1; CDR3 protein: CSVEAGGDEQYF; CDR3 DNA: TGCAGCGTTGAGGCGGGAGGGGACGAGCAGTACTTC
D gene: TRBD1; J gene: TRBJ2-6; clone size: .; V gene: TRBV7-2; CDR3 protein: CASSPRQGGASGANVLTF; CDR3 DNA: TGTGCCAGCAGCCCTAGACAGGGGGGGGCCTCTGGGGCCAACGTCCTGACTTTC
D gene: .; J gene: TRBJ2-4; clone size: .; V gene: TRBV11-2; CDR3 protein: CASSLSGRGLNIQYF; CDR3 DNA: TGTGCCAGCAGCTTATCGGGGAGGGGGTTAAACATTCAGTACTTC
D gene: .; J gene: TRBJ1-6; clone size: .; V gene: TRBV29-1; CDR3 protein: CSVGRRRGTLNSPLHF; CDR3 DNA: TGCAGCGTTGGTAGAAGGCGGGGCACCCTAAATTCACCCCTCCACTTT
D gene: TRBD1; J gene: TRBJ1-2; clone size: .; V gene: TRBV5-6; CDR3 protein: CASSLAGQGERGYTF; CDR3 DNA: TGTGCCAGCAGCTTGGCCGGACAGGGAGAGCGTGGCTACACCTTC
D gene: TRBD2; J gene: TRBJ2-1; clone size: once; V gene: TRBV7-8; CDR3 protein: CASSYGLAGPWFF; CDR3 DNA: TGTGCCAGCAGCTACGGACTAGCGGGACCTTGGTTCTTC
D gene: .; J gene: TRBJ1-5; clone size: .; V gene: TRBV2; CDR3 protein: CASSVEQDSNQPQHF; CDR3 DNA: TGTGCCAGCAGTGTCGAACAAGATAGCAATCAGCCCCAGCATTTT
D gene: .; J gene: TRBJ1-2; clone size: .; V gene: TRBV15; CDR3 protein: CATSRVLGGYGYTF; CDR3 DNA: TGTGCCACCAGCAGGGTCTTGGGGGGCTATGGCTACACCTTC